The present entry profiles one T cell receptor beta chain with its context. One end of the junction varies from germline; a read error may be responsible. This sample stems from a study of tumor-infiltrating lymphocytes in primary liver carcinoma. Both RNA and DNA were isolated together from around 20-30 mg of bulk tissue that had not been sorted. The authors made TCR beta cDNA from 400 to 600 ng total RNA with a constant-region primer. A slightly modified ARM-PCR protocol with three nested multiplex PCR rounds produced these TCR beta libraries. Each CDR3 protein is one row after TCRdb ran MiXCR on the multiplex PCR reads. In the table there are some 120,000 distinct CDR3 sequences, 64% of which are singletons. This TCR came from an older woman with primary liver carcinoma and hepatitis B virus infection. Sequences were obtained from liver tumor tissue from sampling region 3. Stated subset: tumor region T3, left-lateral pole.

CDR3: CASRLNQGTGEPFF. The CDR3 DNA sequence: TGTGCCAGCAGATTAAACCAGGGAACTGGGGAGCCGTTTTTT. This rearrangement joins TRBV11-2 to TRBJ2-2; D assignment may be TRBD1 or TRBD2 (5 bases each). The CDR3 loop spans 14 amino acids. CDR1 and CDR2 from the germline V gene are SGHAT and FQNNGV.